The clone carrying this T cell receptor beta chain was seen repeatedly, ten times or more. Its antigen is as yet unknown. The CDR3 runs to 14 residues. Germline V gives CDR1 MDHEN, CDR2 SYDVKM. V lost 6 bases, J lost 4 bases, and 10 bases lay in between. The sample is drawn from a study of spatial heterogeneity in lung cancer. At the level of the study: There were consistently more beta-chain sequences detected than alpha-chain sequences.

Findings and limits, study-wide: Ubiquitous expanded tumor TCRs appeared in blood more at resection than follow-up.

In TCRdb, the 5' RACE reads were re-called with MiXCR into one record per CDR3 protein. The sample includes about 14,000 distinct CDR3 sequences, under 14% seen only once; the top ten take approximately 30%. Stated time point: sample taken at primary tumor resection. Unsorted whole RNA from tumor, nontumor lung or frozen PBMC underwent sequencing. There were 72 donors, all of them untreated patients with early-stage non-small cell lung cancer. This receptor was obtained from a female donor with early-stage non-small cell lung cancer. The sequences come from PBMCs, collected at surgery. The rearrangement uses TRBV28 and TRBJ2-6; D ambiguous. The CDR3: CASSFTSGANVLTF. CDR3 sequence (DNA): TGTGCCAGCAGCTTTACATCAGGGGCCAACGTCCTGACTTTC.